This T cell receptor (beta chain) emerged from a study of cytomegalovirus exposure and HLA in healthy donors. With 60 Vbeta and 13 Jbeta primers, the PCR was carried out. Sequencing used immunoSEQ multiplex PCR; TCRdb keeps in-frame clones, though not all of them. The table records 150,000 to 200,000 clones, 75% to 80% of them present only once. Healthy bone marrow donors made up the donors. On this clone: Its antigen is undetermined.

The CDR3 covers 15 residues. The V and J ends lost 5 bases and 4 bases, in that order; junction bases with no gene match: 10. The germline V gene encodes CDR1 MDHEN and CDR2 SYDVKM. Study outcomes and limitations: For most subjects, TCR beta sequences were reported to predict HLA-A and HLA-B alleles with accuracy. HLA restriction was apparent for most CMV-associated TCR beta chains in a later analysis. Among the CMV-associated chains, three were confirmed in vitro as specific for CMV antigens.

This receptor was obtained from a man aged 35-49 years in good health and CMV-seropositive. The chain is built from TRBV28 and TRBJ1-1, with TRBD1 identical over 7 bases. Sequencing was performed on PBMCs. The CDR3 loop reads CASSIRGTRSTEAFF. CDR3 nucleotides: TGTGCCAGCAGTATCAGGGGGACTAGGTCCACTGAAGCTTTCTTT.